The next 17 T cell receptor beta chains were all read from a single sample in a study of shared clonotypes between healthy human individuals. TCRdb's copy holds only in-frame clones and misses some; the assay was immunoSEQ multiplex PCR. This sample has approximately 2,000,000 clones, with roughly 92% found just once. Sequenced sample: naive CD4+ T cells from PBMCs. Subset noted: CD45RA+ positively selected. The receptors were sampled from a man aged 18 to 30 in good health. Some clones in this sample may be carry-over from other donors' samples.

Here the CDR3 reads CASIPTGRLNTEAFF. The CDR3 region has the DNA TGTGCCAGCATTCCGACAGGGAGGTTGAACACTGAAGCTTTCTTT. The chain couples TRBV28 to TRBJ1-1; TRBD1 matches at 7 bases. Unmatched junction bases numbered 8, after V lost 7 bases and J lost 0 bases. The CDR3 covers 15 residues. Germline V lookup: CDR1 MDHEN, CDR2 SYDVKM.

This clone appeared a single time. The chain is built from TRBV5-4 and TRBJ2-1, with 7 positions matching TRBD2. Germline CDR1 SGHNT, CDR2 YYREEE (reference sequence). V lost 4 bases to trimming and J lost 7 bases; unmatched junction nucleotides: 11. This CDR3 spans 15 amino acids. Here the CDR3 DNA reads TGTGCCAGCAGCCCTGGTGTAGCGGGTGGGAATGAGCAGTTCTTC. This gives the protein CASSPGVAGGNEQFF. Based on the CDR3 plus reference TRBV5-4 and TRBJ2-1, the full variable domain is ETGVTQSPTHLIKTRGQQVTLRCSSQSGHNTVSWYQQALGQGPQFIFQYYREEENGRGNFPPRFSGLQFPNYSSELNVNALELDDSALYLCASSPGVAGGNEQFFGPGTRLTVL.

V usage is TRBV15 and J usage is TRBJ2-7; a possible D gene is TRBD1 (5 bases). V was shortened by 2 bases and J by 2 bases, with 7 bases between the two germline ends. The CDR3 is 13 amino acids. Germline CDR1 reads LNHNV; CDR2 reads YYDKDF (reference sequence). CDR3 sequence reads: CATSRQDTYEQYF. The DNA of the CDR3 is TGTGCCACCAGCAGACAGGACACCTACGAGCAGTACTTC.

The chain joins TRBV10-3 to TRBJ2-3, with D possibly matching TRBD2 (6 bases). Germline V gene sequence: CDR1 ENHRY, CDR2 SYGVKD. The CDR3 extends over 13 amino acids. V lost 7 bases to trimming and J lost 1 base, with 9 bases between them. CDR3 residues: CAINPSGTDTQYF. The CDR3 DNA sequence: TGTGCCATCAACCCTAGCGGCACAGATACGCAGTATTTT.

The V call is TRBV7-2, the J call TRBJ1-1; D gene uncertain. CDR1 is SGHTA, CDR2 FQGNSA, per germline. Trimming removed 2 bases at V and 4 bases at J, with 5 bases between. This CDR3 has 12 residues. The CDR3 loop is CASSLIATEAFF. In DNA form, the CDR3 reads TGTGCCAGCAGCTTAATCGCCACTGAAGCTTTCTTT.

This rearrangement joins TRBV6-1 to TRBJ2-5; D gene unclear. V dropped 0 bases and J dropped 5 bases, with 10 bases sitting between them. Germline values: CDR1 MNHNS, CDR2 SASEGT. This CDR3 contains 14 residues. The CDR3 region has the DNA TGTGCCAGCAGTGAAGCTTCCCGTGGGGAGACCCAGTACTTC. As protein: CASSEASRGETQYF.

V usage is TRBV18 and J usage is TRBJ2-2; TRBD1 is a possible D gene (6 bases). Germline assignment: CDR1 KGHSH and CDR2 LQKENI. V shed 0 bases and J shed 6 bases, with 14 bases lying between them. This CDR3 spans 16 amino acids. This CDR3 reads CASSPPAGVYPGELFF. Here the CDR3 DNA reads TGTGCCAGCTCACCACCGGCAGGGGTATATCCCGGGGAGCTGTTTTTT.

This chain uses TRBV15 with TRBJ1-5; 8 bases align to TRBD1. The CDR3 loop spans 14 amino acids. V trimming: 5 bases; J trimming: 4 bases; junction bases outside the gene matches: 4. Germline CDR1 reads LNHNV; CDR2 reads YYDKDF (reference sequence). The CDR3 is CATSQDRGNQPQHF. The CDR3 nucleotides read TGTGCCACCAGCCAAGACAGGGGTAATCAGCCCCAGCATTTT.

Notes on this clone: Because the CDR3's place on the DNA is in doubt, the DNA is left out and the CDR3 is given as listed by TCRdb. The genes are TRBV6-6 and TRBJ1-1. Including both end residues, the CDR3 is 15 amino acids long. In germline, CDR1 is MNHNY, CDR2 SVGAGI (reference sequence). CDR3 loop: CASSSSGSGHTEAFF.

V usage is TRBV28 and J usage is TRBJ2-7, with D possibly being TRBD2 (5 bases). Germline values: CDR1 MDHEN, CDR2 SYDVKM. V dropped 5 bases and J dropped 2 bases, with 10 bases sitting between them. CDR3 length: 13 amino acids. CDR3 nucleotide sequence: TGTGCCAGCAGTCGCCAGAGGGCCTACGAGCAGTACTTC. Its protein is CASSRQRAYEQYF.

The CDR3 sequence is CASHGSSYGYTF. The CDR3 DNA is TGTGCCAGCCATGGGTCTTCCTATGGCTACACCTTC. The gene calls are TRBV28 and TRBJ1-2; D gene unclear. CDR1 is MDHEN and CDR2 is SYDVKM in the germline V gene. Trimming took off 8 bases at V and 4 bases at J, with 11 bases between the two ends. The CDR3 length is 12 residues.

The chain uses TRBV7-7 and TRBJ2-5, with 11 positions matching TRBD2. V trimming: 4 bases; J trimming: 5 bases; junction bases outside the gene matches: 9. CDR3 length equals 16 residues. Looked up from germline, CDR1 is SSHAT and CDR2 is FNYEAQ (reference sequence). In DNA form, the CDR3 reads TGTGCCAGCAGCTCCACTAGCGGGAGTCGATCGGAGACCCAGTACTTC. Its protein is CASSSTSGSRSETQYF.

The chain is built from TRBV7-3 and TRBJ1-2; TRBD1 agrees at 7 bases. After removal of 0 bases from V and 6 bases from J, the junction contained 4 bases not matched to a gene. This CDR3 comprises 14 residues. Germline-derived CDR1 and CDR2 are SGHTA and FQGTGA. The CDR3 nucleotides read TGTGCCAGCAGCTTAACGACAGGGTCTAATGGCTACACCTTC. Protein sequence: CASSLTTGSNGYTF.

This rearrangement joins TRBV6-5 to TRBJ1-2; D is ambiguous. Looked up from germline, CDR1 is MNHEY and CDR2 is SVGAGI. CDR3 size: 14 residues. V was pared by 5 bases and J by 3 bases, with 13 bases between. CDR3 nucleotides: TGTGCCAGCAGTACGTCCGGCTCCCACTATGGCTACACCTTC. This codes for CASSTSGSHYGYTF.

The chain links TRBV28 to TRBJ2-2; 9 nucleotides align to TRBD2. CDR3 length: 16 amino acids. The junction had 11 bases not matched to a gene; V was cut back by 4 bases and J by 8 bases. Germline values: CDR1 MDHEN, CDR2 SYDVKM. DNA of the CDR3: TGTGCCAGCAGTTCACCTAGCGGGGCCCTCAGGGGGGAGCTGTTTTTT. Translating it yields CASSSPSGALRGELFF.

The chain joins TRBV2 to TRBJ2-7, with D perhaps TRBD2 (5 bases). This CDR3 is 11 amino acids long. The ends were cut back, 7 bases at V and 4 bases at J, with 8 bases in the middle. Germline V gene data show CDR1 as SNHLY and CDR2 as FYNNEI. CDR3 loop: CASTEGYEQYF. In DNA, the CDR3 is TGTGCCAGCACTGAGGGTTACGAGCAGTACTTC.

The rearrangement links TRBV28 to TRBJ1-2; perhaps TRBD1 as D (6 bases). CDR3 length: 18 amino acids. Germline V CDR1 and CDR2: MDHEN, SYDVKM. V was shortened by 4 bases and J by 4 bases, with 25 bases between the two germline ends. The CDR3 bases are TGTGCCAGCAGTTCTAATGGGGACACCTCCCCGCAGGGCTATGGCTACACCTTC. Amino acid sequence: CASSSNGDTSPQGYGYTF.